This TCR beta chain appears in the sequencing data of a study of cytotoxic CD8 clonotypes in ibrutinib-treated CLL. Study summary: Among the samples, the mean was about 260,000 productive templates and approximately 91,000 productive rearrangements.

The method was immunoSEQ multiplex PCR; TCRdb's version includes in-frame clones alone and lacks a portion of them. The profile shows around 250,000 clones, roughly 70% of them singletons. Sequenced here: PBMCs, sampled after 24 months of ibrutinib treatment. The receptor's source is a human donor with chronic lymphocytic leukemia.

The CDR3 DNA follows: TGTGCCAGCAGCTCAGGACAGGGGATGACAGATACGCAGTATTTT. The encoded protein is CASSSGQGMTDTQYF. The rearrangement uses TRBV5-6 and TRBJ2-3; 9 bases are a match to TRBD1. Germline V lookup: CDR1 SGHDT, CDR2 YYEEEE. CDR3 length: 15 residues. The trim removed 3 bases at V and 3 bases at J, leaving 5 bases unmatched.